The 25 T cell receptor beta chains below come from one sample, sequenced in a study of technical replicates of blood from several donors. TCRdb's copy holds only in-frame clones and misses some; the assay was immunoSEQ multiplex PCR. This table holds tens of thousands of clones, over 85% found once. Material for sequencing was T cells isolated from PBMCs. These receptors were collected from a human donor in good health.

V usage is TRBV5-6 and J usage is TRBJ2-5; tentative D call: TRBD2 (6 bases). Germline lookup yields CDR1 SGHDT and CDR2 YYEEEE. Trimming pared 2 bases from V and 5 bases from J, leaving 13 bases between. The CDR3 spans 14 residues. In DNA form, the CDR3 reads TGTGCCAGCAGCTTCGGGGTGAGCGGGGAGACCCAGTACTTC. Protein product: CASSFGVSGETQYF.

The chain employs TRBV6-5 and TRBJ2-2; no definite D call. There are 12 residues in the CDR3. Germline CDR1 MNHEY, CDR2 SVGAGI. V shed 6 bases and J shed 3 bases, with 5 bases lying between them. The CDR3 bases are TGTGCCAGCAGAACGGACACCGGGGAGCTGTTTTTT. Translation: CASRTDTGELFF.

This rearrangement joins TRBV11-2 to TRBJ2-7; maybe TRBD2 (5 bases). The CDR3 runs 14 residues. The germline CDR1 and CDR2 sequences are SGHAT and FQNNGV. With 5 bases removed from V and 3 bases from J, the gap between germline ends came to 14 bases. The CDR3 DNA reads as TGTGCCAGCAGCCCAATCCCGGGATACTACGAGCAGTACTTC. This translates into CASSPIPGYYEQYF. The entire variable domain, with the rest obtained from reference TRBV11-2 and TRBJ2-7, is as follows: EAGVAQSPRYKIIEKRQSVAFWCNPISGHATLYWYQQILGQGPKLLIQFQNNGVVDDSQLPKDRFSAERLKGVDSTLKIQPAKLEDSAVYLCASSPIPGYYEQYFGPGTRLTVT.

CDR3 bases: TGCGCCAGCAGCCAAGATGGTACTCACAGCATAAGCTACACCTTC. This gives the protein CASSQDGTHSISYTF. The gene calls are TRBV4-1 and TRBJ1-2; D remains ambiguous. CDR3 size: 15 residues. Germline V gene data show CDR1 as MGHRA and CDR2 as YSYEKL. Trimming cost V 0 bases and J 9 bases, with 17 bases left between them.

This chain joins TRBV5-1 and TRBJ2-2, with D perhaps TRBD2 (6 bases). This CDR3 contains 15 residues. V lost 2 bases, J lost 0 bases, and 8 bases lay in between. In germline, CDR1 is SGHRS, CDR2 YFSETQ. The CDR3 DNA follows: TGCGCCAGCAGCTTAGGGACTCCGAACACCGGGGAGCTGTTTTTT. Translated, it gives CASSLGTPNTGELFF.

The V gene is TRBV2, the J gene TRBJ1-5, with TRBD1 identical over 7 bases. The CDR3 has 18 residues. Germline V lookup: CDR1 SNHLY, CDR2 FYNNEI. Trimming took 5 bases from V and 0 from J; bases not matched to a gene: 13. The CDR3 nucleotides read TGTGCCAGCAGTACGGGACAGACAAACTTTTTTAGCAATCAGCCCCAGCATTTT. Its translation: CASSTGQTNFFSNQPQHF.

V usage is TRBV9 and J usage is TRBJ2-3, with D possibly being TRBD1 (6 bases). This CDR3 is 13 amino acids long. CDR1 is SGDLS, CDR2 YYNGEE, per germline. V was clipped by 3 bases and J by 6 bases, with 11 bases between them. CDR3: CASSEGQLDTQYF. For the CDR3, the DNA is TGTGCCAGCAGCGAAGGACAGTTGGATACGCAGTATTTT. Combining the CDR3 with reference TRBV9 and TRBJ2-3 gives the whole variable domain DSGVTQTPKHLITATGQRVTLRCSPRSGDLSVYWYQQSLDQGLQFLIQYYNGEERAKGNILERFSAQQFPDLHSELNLSSLELGDSALYFCASSEGQLDTQYFGPGTRLTVL.

Many counts were recorded for this clone. This chain uses TRBV5-6 with TRBJ1-1; the D gene is possibly TRBD1 (6 bases). CDR3 length equals 14 residues. Germline V gene sequence: CDR1 SGHDT, CDR2 YYEEEE. Trimming shortened V by 4 bases and J by 2 bases, and 12 bases separated the two germline ends. In DNA form, the CDR3 reads TGTGCCAGCAGCCCGCCAGGGGCAAACACTGAAGCTTTCTTT. Encoded protein: CASSPPGANTEAFF.

The rearrangement joins TRBV7-9 to TRBJ2-6, with a tentative D call TRBD2 (7 bases). V was trimmed by 10 bases and J by 2 bases, leaving 21 bases between them. Germline CDR1 SEHNR, CDR2 FQNEAQ (reference sequence). The CDR3 has 17 residues. In nucleotides, the CDR3 is TGTGCCAACCAAAGGGGGGGATCCAGTGCTGGGGCCAACGTCCTGACTTTC. Its protein is CANQRGGSSAGANVLTF.

J is TRBJ1-1 and V is TRBV6-1; no clear D. V lost 7 bases to trimming and J lost 3 bases, with 15 bases between them. Looked up from germline, CDR1 is MNHNS and CDR2 is SASEGT. There are 14 residues in the CDR3. The CDR3 region is CASTSQAGDTEAFF. Written as DNA, the CDR3 is TGTGCCAGCACGAGCCAGGCGGGAGACACTGAAGCTTTCTTT.

This clone was found once. The CDR3 DNA follows: TGTGCCAGCAGCTTAGTAGGGGACGAGCAGTACTTC. Translating gives CASSLVGDEQYF. The chain joins TRBV7-6 to TRBJ2-7; TRBD1 might be the D (5 bases). V lost 1 base and J lost 5, with 6 bases in between. CDR3 length equals 12 residues. Germline assignment: CDR1 SGHVS and CDR2 FNYEAQ.

This chain links TRBV5-1 with TRBJ2-2, with a weak D call TRBD2 (7 bases). V lost 0 bases to trimming and J lost 0 bases, with 9 bases between them. This CDR3 is built from 16 residues. Germline loops: CDR1 SGHRS, CDR2 YFSETQ. The CDR3 DNA sequence: TGCGCCAGCAGCTTGGGGGGGGGCCCGAACACCGGGGAGCTGTTTTTT. Protein sequence: CASSLGGGPNTGELFF.

The chain is built from TRBV6-5 and TRBJ2-2; D uncertain. V lost 4 bases and J 2 bases, leaving 14 bases between the germline ends. Germline V gene data show CDR1 as MNHEY and CDR2 as SVGAGI. The CDR3 length is 16 residues. This chain's CDR3 is CASSSRSTFNTGELFF. CDR3 nucleotides: TGTGCCAGCAGTTCCAGGTCAACCTTCAACACCGGGGAGCTGTTTTTT.

The genes are TRBV6-6 and TRBJ2-5; TRBD1 might be the D (5 bases). Germline V lookup: CDR1 MNHNY, CDR2 SVGAGI (reference sequence). The CDR3 length is 12 residues. V dropped 6 bases and J dropped 2 bases, with 7 bases sitting between them. CDR3 nucleotide sequence: TGTGCCAGCAGCCGACAGCAAGAGACCCAGTACTTC. It translates to CASSRQQETQYF.

J is TRBJ2-2 and V is TRBV7-6; a weak D match, TRBD1 (5 bases). The CDR3 sequence is 16 residues long. V was cut by 1 base and J by 6 bases, with 15 bases left in between. Germline assignment: CDR1 SGHVS and CDR2 FNYEAQ. CDR3 DNA: TGTGCCAGCAGCTTAGGTGGGGCCTATCAGCCCGGGGAGCTGTTTTTT. Protein sequence: CASSLGGAYQPGELFF.

The V and J genes are TRBV6-1 and TRBJ1-3; no clear D gene. CDR1 is MNHNS, CDR2 SASEGT, per germline. V lost 5 bases, J lost 0 bases, and 11 bases lay in between. This CDR3 has 15 amino acids. This chain's CDR3 is CASSLAAYSGNTIYF. The CDR3 DNA reads as TGTGCCAGCAGTTTAGCGGCATACTCTGGAAACACCATATATTTT.

J is TRBJ1-5 and V is TRBV6-1; 9 bases line up with TRBD1. Trimming took 11 bases from V and 7 from J; bases not matched to a gene: 15. This CDR3 region has 15 residues. Germline loops: CDR1 MNHNS, CDR2 SASEGT. The CDR3 DNA is TGTGCCGGGGGGTCGTTTGGACAGGGGTGGCAGCCCCAGCATTTT. Translation gives CAGGSFGQGWQPQHF.

The V call is TRBV6-1, the J call TRBJ2-1; D is perhaps TRBD2 (6 bases). Trimming took 6 bases from V and 4 from J, leaving 16 bases between them. CDR1 and CDR2 from the germline V gene are MNHNS and SASEGT. The CDR3 is 15 amino acids. CDR3 sequence: CASRVLAPEYNEQFF. CDR3 DNA sequence: TGTGCCAGCAGAGTACTAGCTCCGGAGTACAATGAGCAGTTCTTC.

This clone is a singleton in its sample. The V gene is TRBV7-3, the J gene TRBJ2-5; D unclear. Trimming took 3 bases from V and 0 from J, leaving 8 bases between them. Looked up from germline, CDR1 is SGHTA and CDR2 is FQGTGA. The length of the CDR3 is 14 residues. CDR3 in DNA: TGTGCCAGCAGCTTCCCCCGGGACCAAGAGACCCAGTACTTC. It is translated as CASSFPRDQETQYF.

V is TRBV5-1 and J is TRBJ1-1; D remains ambiguous. The CDR3 is made up of 14 amino acids. Germline lookup yields CDR1 SGHRS and CDR2 YFSETQ. The ends were cut back, 4 bases at V and 8 bases at J, with 18 bases in the middle. CDR3 protein: CASSGMDSPLEAFF. The DNA of the CDR3 is TGCGCCAGCAGCGGGATGGACTCCCCGTTAGAAGCTTTCTTT.

The chain uses TRBV6-5 and TRBJ2-7, with 9 bases fitting TRBD1. This CDR3 is 15 amino acids long. The ends lost 6 bases at V and 1 base at J; junction bases unmatched: 7. Germline CDR1 and CDR2: MNHEY and SVGAGI. The CDR3, as DNA: TGTGCCAGCAGGTCCGGGACAGGGACGTCCTACGAGCAGTACTTC. This encodes CASRSGTGTSYEQYF.

This chain uses TRBV18 with TRBJ1-2, with D possibly matching TRBD1 (6 bases). CDR1 and CDR2 (germline): KGHSH, LQKENI. V dropped 3 bases and J dropped 2 bases, with 13 bases sitting between them. The CDR3 runs to 15 residues. CDR3 loop: CASSPTSTGNYGYTF. Written as DNA, the CDR3 is TGTGCCAGCTCACCTACCTCTACAGGGAACTATGGCTACACCTTC.

The chain employs TRBV7-8 and TRBJ2-5; 9 bases match TRBD2. The CDR3 runs 17 residues. Germline values: CDR1 SGHVS, CDR2 FQNEAQ. With 5 bases clipped from V and 7 bases from J, the junction kept 17 bases outside the gene matches. CDR3 sequence reads: CASSRRLGGGARRTQYF. The CDR3 coding sequence is TGTGCCAGCAGCAGGCGCCTAGGCGGGGGGGCCAGGAGGACCCAGTACTTC.

V is TRBV6-5 and J is TRBJ2-7; D gene unclear. Trimming took 6 bases from V and 6 from J, leaving 21 bases between them. This CDR3 spans 15 amino acids. Germline V gene data show CDR1 as MNHEY and CDR2 as SVGAGI. DNA of the CDR3: TGTGCCAGCAGCCGCCGTCCAAGCCCAGGTCCCGAGCAGTACTTC. Its translation is CASSRRPSPGPEQYF.

This rearrangement joins TRBV9 to TRBJ2-3, with a possible D match to TRBD2 (7 bases). CDR1 SGDLS and CDR2 YYNGEE come from the germline V gene. V was trimmed by 8 bases and J by 2 bases, leaving 15 bases between them. CDR3 size: 14 residues. This CDR3 is CASRGLAVTDTQYF. DNA of the CDR3: TGTGCCAGTCGGGGGCTAGCGGTCACAGATACGCAGTATTTT.